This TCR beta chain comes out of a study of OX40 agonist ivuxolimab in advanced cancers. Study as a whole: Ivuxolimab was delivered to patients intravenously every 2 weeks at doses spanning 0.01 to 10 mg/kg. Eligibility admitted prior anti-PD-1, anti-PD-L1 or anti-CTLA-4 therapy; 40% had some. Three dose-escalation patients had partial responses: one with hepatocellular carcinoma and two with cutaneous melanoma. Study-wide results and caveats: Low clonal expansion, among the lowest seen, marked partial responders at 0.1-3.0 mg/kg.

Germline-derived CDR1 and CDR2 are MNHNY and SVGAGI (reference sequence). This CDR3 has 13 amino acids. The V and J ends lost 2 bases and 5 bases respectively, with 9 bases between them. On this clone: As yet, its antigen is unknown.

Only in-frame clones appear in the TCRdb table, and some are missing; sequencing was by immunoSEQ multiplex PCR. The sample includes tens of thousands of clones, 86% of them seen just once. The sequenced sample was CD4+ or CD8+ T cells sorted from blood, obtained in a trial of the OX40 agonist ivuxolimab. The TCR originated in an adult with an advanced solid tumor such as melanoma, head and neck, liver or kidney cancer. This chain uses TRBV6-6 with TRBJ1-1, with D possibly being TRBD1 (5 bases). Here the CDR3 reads CASSYGWGTEAFF. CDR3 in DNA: TGTGCCAGCAGTTACGGATGGGGGACTGAAGCTTTCTTT.